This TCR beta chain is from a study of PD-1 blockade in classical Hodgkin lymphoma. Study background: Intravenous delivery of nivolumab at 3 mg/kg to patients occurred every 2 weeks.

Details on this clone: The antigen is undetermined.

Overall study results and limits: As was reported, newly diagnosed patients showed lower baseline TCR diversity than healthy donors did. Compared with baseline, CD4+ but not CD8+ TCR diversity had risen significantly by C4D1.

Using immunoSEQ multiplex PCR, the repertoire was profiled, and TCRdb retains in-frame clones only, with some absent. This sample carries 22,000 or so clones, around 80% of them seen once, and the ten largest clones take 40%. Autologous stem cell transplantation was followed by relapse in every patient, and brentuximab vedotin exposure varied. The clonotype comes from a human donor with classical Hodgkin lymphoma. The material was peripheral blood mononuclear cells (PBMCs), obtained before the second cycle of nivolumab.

The CDR3 DNA is TGCGCCAGCAGCCAAGTACAGGGAAGCACTGAAGCTTTCTTT. It encodes CASSQVQGSTEAFF. The chain couples TRBV4-1 to TRBJ1-1; D is perhaps TRBD1 (6 bases). CDR1 and CDR2 from the germline V gene are MGHRA and YSYEKL. Trimming removed 1 base from V and 4 bases from J, with 10 bases in between. The CDR3 runs to 14 residues.